Presented here are 27 T cell receptor beta chains from one specimen sequenced in a study of post-analysis software for immune sequencing data. Antigens for these TCRs are unknown. Included in the TCR beta cDNA libraries were unique molecular identifiers. TCRdb re-analysed the PCR reads in MiXCR, keeping a single row per CDR3 protein. The repertoire holds some 260,000 distinct CDR3 sequences, with about 40% as singletons. Study conclusions and caveats: Higher frequency in patients than in controls was seen for roughly 5 TRBV segments, with TRBV5-6, TRBV5-1 and TRBV20-1 among them.

Source material: blood. These TCRs come from a girl aged 10-17 years with multiple sclerosis.

In its sample, this clonotype was seen many times. The V and J genes are TRBV12-3 or TRBV12-4 and TRBJ2-5; unclear D gene. The CDR3 length is 13 residues. V was shortened by 3 bases and J by 2 bases, with 7 bases between the two germline ends. In DNA, the CDR3 is TGTGCCAGCAGTTTCGACCGACAAGAGACCCAGTACTTC. This translates into CASSFDRQETQYF.

This clonotype has at least ten counts. This chain links TRBV5-1 with TRBJ2-5, with 8 bases fitting TRBD2. This CDR3 has 15 amino acids. From germline, CDR1 is SGHRS and CDR2 YFSETQ. The J segment lost 1 base and the V segment lost 4 bases, leaving 6 bases of the junction unmatched. Here the CDR3 reads CASSLRGGIQETQYF. In DNA, the CDR3 is TGCGCCAGCAGCCTACGGGGGGGAATCCAAGAGACCCAGTACTTC.

The chain recombines TRBV5-1 with TRBJ2-7; 11 nucleotides align to TRBD2. The J call is doubtful: the DNA matches TRBJ2-4 better. The CDR3 contains 17 residues. CDR1 and CDR2 from the germline V gene are SGHRS and YFSETQ. The CDR3 DNA is TGCGCCAGCAGCTTGGAGCCTAGCGGGGGGCCACGGGACATTCAGTACTTC. Protein: CASSLEPSGGPRDIQYF.

This clonotype has a handful of counts. This may stem from a read error, because a much larger clone lies one nucleotide away. This rearrangement joins TRBV27 to TRBJ2-5, with D maybe TRBD1 (6 bases). The J call is uncertain, as TRBJ2-7 better fits the DNA end. Germline assignment: CDR1 MNHEY and CDR2 SMNVEV (reference sequence). CDR3 size: 14 residues. The DNA for the CDR3 is TGTGCCAGCAGTCTCCGGGACAAATACTGCGAGCAGTACTTC. Residues: CASSLRDKYCEQYF.

This clonotype was seen at least ten times. V and J are TRBV7-9 and TRBJ2-3; D gene uncertain. CDR1 and CDR2 (germline): SEHNR, FQNEAQ (reference sequence). The CDR3 loop spans 14 amino acids. V was trimmed by 1 base and J by 2 bases, leaving 7 bases between them. Here the CDR3 DNA reads TGTGCCAGCAGCTTAGAGGTCGCCACAGATACGCAGTATTTT. Residues: CASSLEVATDTQYF.

V usage is TRBV4-3 and J usage is TRBJ2-3; no firm D call. CDR3 length: 13 amino acids. Germline V gene sequence: CDR1 LGHNA, CDR2 YSLEER. V gave up 0 bases and J gave up 6 bases, with 7 bases separating them. The CDR3 spells CASSQERWDTQYF. The DNA of the CDR3 is TGCGCCAGCAGCCAAGAGAGGTGGGATACGCAGTATTTT.

This clonotype was observed at least ten times. The chain is built from TRBV20-1 and TRBJ2-1; D possibly corresponds to TRBD1 (5 bases). The CDR3 consists of 14 residues. Deletions cut 2 bases from V and 5 bases from J, with 13 bases between. The germline gives CDR1 DFQATT, CDR2 SNEGSKA (reference sequence). CDR3 amino acids: CSARRGDSDNEQFF. DNA of the CDR3: TGCAGTGCTAGAAGGGGTGACAGCGACAATGAGCAGTTCTTC.

Details on this clonotype: It may be a read error: a sequence one base away is much more abundant. The chain couples TRBV12-5 to TRBJ2-4; 7 bases fit TRBD1. Germline V gene data show CDR1 as LGHNT and CDR2 as FRNRAP. The CDR3 is made up of 14 amino acids. The chain's CDR3 is CASRLTGQSVERFF. DNA for the CDR3: TGTGCTAGCCGACTCACGGGACAGTCCGTTGAGCGGTTCTTC.

The chain joins TRBV7-2 to TRBJ2-5; TRBD2 matches at 14 bases. Germline assignment: CDR1 SGHTA and CDR2 FQGNSA. This CDR3 is 16 amino acids long. Losses at the gene ends were 3 bases for V and 3 bases for J; bases not matched to a gene: 3. In nucleotides, the CDR3 is TGTGCCAGCAGCTTCGGACTAGCGGGGGGAGAAGAGACCCAGTACTTC. It translates to CASSFGLAGGEETQYF.

This clonotype was seen a few times. Possible read error: a much larger clone is one base away. CDR3 sequence (DNA): TGCGCCAGCAGCGATCGGACTAGCGGGAGCTGCTACGAGCAGTACTTC. It is translated as CASSDRTSGSCYEQYF. This chain uses TRBV5-1 with TRBJ2-7; 13 bases match TRBD2. This CDR3 spans 16 amino acids. Germline CDR1 is SGHRS and CDR2 is YFSETQ. Unmatched junction bases numbered 7, after V lost 4 bases and J lost 3 bases.

This clonotype was observed a handful of times. The rearrangement uses TRBV5-5 and TRBJ2-4; D is ambiguous. The V gene lost 2 bases and the J gene lost 5 bases, with 11 bases spanning the gap. Germline V gene data show CDR1 as SGHKS and CDR2 as YYEKEE (reference sequence). The CDR3 sequence is 14 residues long. The CDR3 spells CASSFGLGENIQYF. For the CDR3, the DNA is TGTGCCAGCAGCTTCGGGCTAGGCGAAAACATTCAGTACTTC.

The V call is TRBV6-5, the J call TRBJ2-3, with D perhaps matching TRBD2 (5 bases). From germline, CDR1 is MNHEY and CDR2 SVGAGI. V gave up 2 bases and J gave up 8 bases, with 14 bases separating them. The CDR3 has 14 residues. CDR3 protein: CASSYDRDPVTQYF. CDR3 DNA sequence: TGTGCCAGCAGTTACGACCGGGATCCGGTTACGCAGTATTTT.

Notes on this clonotype: One end of the junction does not line up with germline, which may come from a read error. The chain recombines TRBV5-1 with TRBJ1-1; a weak D match, TRBD1 (6 bases). The CDR3 loop spans 13 amino acids. Germline values: CDR1 SGHRS, CDR2 YFSETQ. CDR3 region: CANSLQGGTEAFF. CDR3 bases: TGCGCCAACAGCTTACAGGGTGGCACTGAAGCTTTCTTT.

Worth noting for this clonotype: This may be a read error: a much more frequent sequence differs by one nucleotide. CDR3 bases: TGCAGTGCTAGAGTTGGGCCCTATAGCAATCAGCCCCAGCATTTT. Amino acid sequence: CSARVGPYSNQPQHF. The V and J genes are TRBV20-1 and TRBJ1-5, with D hard to call. The germline gives CDR1 DFQATT, CDR2 SNEGSKA (reference sequence). The CDR3 consists of 15 residues. Trimming removed 1 base from V and 0 bases from J, with 10 bases in between.

In its sample, this clonotype was seen many times. V usage is TRBV29-1 and J usage is TRBJ2-7, with D maybe TRBD1 (5 bases). Trimming removed 4 bases from V and 0 bases from J, with 16 bases in between. Germline-derived CDR1 and CDR2 are SQVTM and ANQGSEA. The CDR3 is made up of 15 amino acids. The CDR3 coding sequence is TGCAGCGTTGTGTCCATCCAGGGAAGCTCCTACGAGCAGTACTTC. Its translation: CSVVSIQGSSYEQYF.

This clonotype showed up many times. This chain uses TRBV6-5 with TRBJ2-1, with 11 positions matching TRBD2. The CDR3 extends over 21 amino acids. The V and J ends lost 2 bases and 0 bases, in that order; junction bases with no gene match: 15. Germline V lookup: CDR1 MNHEY, CDR2 SVGAGI. The CDR3 region is CASSYGAGTSGIESSYNEQFF. The DNA for the CDR3 is TGTGCCAGCAGTTACGGGGCCGGGACTAGCGGAATTGAGAGCTCCTACAATGAGCAGTTCTTC.

This clonotype was detected only once. The chain couples TRBV15 to TRBJ2-7; TRBD1 matches at 7 bases. V shed 2 bases and J 6 bases; nucleotides not matched to a gene: 4. The germline V gene has CDR1 LNHNV and CDR2 YYDKDF (reference sequence). The CDR3 is 13 amino acids. The CDR3 sequence is CATSRRQGGEQYF. The CDR3 coding sequence is TGTGCCACCAGCAGAAGACAGGGCGGCGAGCAGTACTTC.

This chain links TRBV4-1 with TRBJ1-1; 10 bases map to TRBD1. The V segment lost 1 base and the J segment 4 bases; nucleotides outside the gene matches: 9. This CDR3 comprises 17 residues. CDR1 and CDR2 from the germline V gene are MGHRA and YSYEKL. CDR3 sequence reads: CASSQGGTGVVGTEAFF. The CDR3 DNA is TGCGCCAGCAGCCAAGGAGGGACAGGGGTCGTGGGCACTGAAGCTTTCTTT.

This clonotype has at least ten counts. The chain employs TRBV7-3 and TRBJ1-2, with TRBD1 matching 8 bases. Germline trimming cut 5 bases from V and 8 bases from J; bases unmatched to any gene: 7. CDR3 size: 13 residues. Germline CDR1 reads SGHTA; CDR2 reads FQGTGA. The CDR3 reads CASSVGQGVGYTF. The CDR3, as DNA: TGTGCCAGCAGCGTAGGACAGGGAGTCGGCTACACCTTC.

This clonotype was found many times. The chain recombines TRBV6-1 with TRBJ2-1; no clear D gene. The V gene lost 5 bases and the J gene lost 8 bases, with 34 bases spanning the gap. Germline CDR1 reads MNHNS; CDR2 reads SASEGT. There are 20 residues in the CDR3. As DNA, the CDR3 is TGTGCCAGCAGTCTCCGATTTCGATTTGACTCCTCCTTAAGCTCCGATGAGCAGTTCTTC. Translated, it gives CASSLRFRFDSSLSSDEQFF.

The V call is TRBV12-3 or TRBV12-4, the J call TRBJ2-3; TRBD2 matches 7 bases. The CDR3 totals 15 residues. With V trimmed by 8 bases and J by 5 bases, 13 bases remained unmatched. The CDR3 nucleotides are TGTGCCAGCGGGCCTCTGGCGGGAGTTGGAGATACGCAGTATTTT. Residues: CASGPLAGVGDTQYF.

This clonotype was observed many times. The V gene is TRBV12-3 or TRBV12-4, the J gene TRBJ1-2; no clear D gene. The CDR3 is 12 residues long. Trimming removed 5 bases from V and 5 bases from J, with 9 bases in between. CDR3 sequence reads: CASSPRAYGYTF. CDR3 in DNA: TGTGCCAGCAGTCCCCGCGCATATGGCTACACCTTC.

There are many counts of this clonotype. The chain uses TRBV9 and TRBJ1-1; perhaps TRBD1 as D (6 bases). The CDR3 has 15 amino acids. V was pared by 4 bases and J by 3 bases, with 16 bases between. Looked up from germline, CDR1 is SGDLS and CDR2 is YYNGEE. The CDR3 spells CASSPRDGGYTEAFF. The CDR3 DNA is TGTGCCAGCAGCCCAAGGGACGGGGGCTACACTGAAGCTTTCTTT.

This clonotype showed up many times. The rearrangement links TRBV7-9 to TRBJ2-5; 7 bases line up with TRBD2. The CDR3 loop spans 15 amino acids. Germline trimming cut 4 bases from V and 4 bases from J; bases unmatched to any gene: 9. In germline, CDR1 is SEHNR, CDR2 FQNEAQ (reference sequence). The CDR3 reads CASSSLEGLSETQYF. In nucleotides, the CDR3 is TGTGCCAGCAGCTCTTTAGAGGGACTATCAGAGACCCAGTACTTC. The whole variable domain, filled in from reference TRBV7-9 and TRBJ2-5, reads DTGVSQNPRHKITKRGQNVTFRCDPISEHNRLYWYRQTLGQGPEFLTYFQNEAQLEKSRLLSDRFSAERPKGSFSTLEIQRTEQGDSAMYLCASSSLEGLSETQYFGPGTRLLVL.

At least ten counts were recorded for this clonotype. The rearrangement joins TRBV12-3 or TRBV12-4 to TRBJ2-7; 7 nucleotides line up with TRBD1. The CDR3 is 13 amino acids. V was clipped by 6 bases and J by 0 bases; unmatched bases: 2. CDR3 nucleotide sequence: TGTGCCAGCAGGACAGGGAGCTCCTACGAGCAGTACTTC. Protein sequence: CASRTGSSYEQYF.

This clonotype was counted between two and nine times. V gene TRBV13 combines with J gene TRBJ2-5, with TRBD2 identical over 10 bases. The CDR3 has 16 residues. Germline V gene sequence: CDR1 PRHDT, CDR2 FYEKMQ (reference sequence). Losses at the gene ends were 0 bases for V and 4 bases for J; bases not matched to a gene: 5. As DNA, the CDR3 is TGTGCCAGCAGCTTAGGGCTAGCGGGAGTATCAGAGACCCAGTACTTC. Translating it yields CASSLGLAGVSETQYF.

At least ten counts were recorded for this clonotype. V and J are TRBV7-8 and TRBJ2-5, with D tentatively TRBD1 (7 bases). The CDR3 contains 15 residues. CDR1 and CDR2 from the germline V gene are SGHVS and FQNEAQ. With 4 bases removed from V and 3 bases from J, the gap between germline ends came to 15 bases. Written as DNA, the CDR3 is TGTGCCAGCAGCTCCGGGGGACAGTTTAAAGAGACCCAGTACTTC. As protein: CASSSGGQFKETQYF. The full variable domain, rest sourced from reference TRBV7-8 and TRBJ2-5, is GAGVSQSPRYKVAKRGQDVALRCDPISGHVSLFWYQQALGQGPEFLTYFQNEAQLDKSGLPSDRFFAERPEGSVSTLKIQRTQQEDSAVYLCASSSGGQFKETQYFGPGTRLLVL.